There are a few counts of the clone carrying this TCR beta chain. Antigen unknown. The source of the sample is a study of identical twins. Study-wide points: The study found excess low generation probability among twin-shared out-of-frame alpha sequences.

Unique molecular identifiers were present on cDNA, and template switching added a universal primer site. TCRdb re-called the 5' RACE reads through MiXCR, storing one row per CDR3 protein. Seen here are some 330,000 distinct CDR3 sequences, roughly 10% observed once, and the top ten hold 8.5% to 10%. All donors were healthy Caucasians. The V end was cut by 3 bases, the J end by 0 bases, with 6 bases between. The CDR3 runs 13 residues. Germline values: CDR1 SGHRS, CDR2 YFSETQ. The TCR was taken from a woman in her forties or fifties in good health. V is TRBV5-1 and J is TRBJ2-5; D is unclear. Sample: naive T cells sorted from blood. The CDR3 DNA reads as TGCGCCAGCAGCTCGATCTACCAAGAGACCCAGTACTTC. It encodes CASSSIYQETQYF.